The source of this T cell receptor (beta chain) is a study of cytomegalovirus exposure and HLA in healthy donors. Study-level results: Common viral pathogens were later found to be apparently linked to several of the most significant clusters.

PCR used 60 Vbeta primers and 13 Jbeta primers. Sequenced by immunoSEQ multiplex PCR; TCRdb stores in-frame clones only, minus some. The sample records roughly 150,000 clones, approximately 81% being singletons. This CDR3 has 14 amino acids. Trimming removed 1 base from V and 4 bases from J, with 10 bases in between. Germline V lookup: CDR1 LGHNA, CDR2 YNFKEQ. Notes on this clone: Its antigen is as yet unknown.

V usage is TRBV4-2 and J usage is TRBJ1-2; possibly TRBD1 for D (6 bases). The sequence was obtained from a man aged 30 to 39 in good health and CMV-seropositive. The sequenced material came from PBMCs. CDR3 sequence reads: CASSQVTQGYGYTF. CDR3 bases: TGTGCCAGCAGCCAAGTAACACAGGGCTATGGCTACACCTTC.